These 5 T cell receptor beta chains were sequenced from one sample in a study of blood T cells in healthy people across ages. Through a sample-barcoded 5' primer and a J-beta primer mix, a second PCR was run for roughly 6 to 12 cycles. A single record per CDR3 protein comes from TCRdb applying MiXCR to the 5' RACE reads. Among almost 1 million distinct CDR3 sequences listed, roughly 50% were seen once. Sequencing was performed on blood. The receptor set was obtained from a woman in her sixties or seventies in good health.

V is TRBV6-2 or TRBV6-3 and J is TRBJ2-1; TRBD2 aligns across 12 bases. The V and J ends lost 7 bases and 8 bases, in that order; junction bases with no gene match: 9. The CDR3 loop spans 15 amino acids. In germline, CDR1 is MNHEY, CDR2 SVGEGT. The chain's CDR3 is CASNLPSGRADEQFF. The CDR3 coding sequence is TGTGCCAGCAACCTACCTAGCGGGAGGGCAGATGAGCAGTTCTTC.

The chain is built from TRBV28 and TRBJ2-5; D is uncertain. This CDR3 has 13 residues. Germline CDR1 is MDHEN and CDR2 is SYDVKM. The V end was cut by 3 bases, the J end by 4 bases, with 9 bases between. The CDR3 spells CASSLEPPETQYF. The CDR3 bases are TGTGCCAGCAGTTTGGAGCCGCCAGAGACCCAGTACTTC.

The chain links TRBV2 to TRBJ2-7, with D tentatively TRBD1 or TRBD2 (6 bases each). The CDR3 runs to 11 residues. Trimming cost V 6 bases and J 10 bases, with 13 bases left between them. Germline assignment: CDR1 SNHLY and CDR2 FYNNEI. The CDR3 loop reads CASRGAGPQYF. In DNA, the CDR3 is TGTGCCAGCAGGGGGGCGGGGCCCCAGTACTTC.

This clonotype is a singleton in its sample. The CDR3 DNA reads TGTGCCAGCTCACCCGGGACAGGGAACCACGAGCAGTACTTC. Translating gives CASSPGTGNHEQYF. The genes are TRBV18 and TRBJ2-7; TRBD1 aligns across 9 bases. There are 14 residues in the CDR3. Germline values: CDR1 KGHSH, CDR2 LQKENI. V lost 3 bases to trimming and J lost 5 bases; unmatched junction nucleotides: 5.

The rearrangement joins TRBV7-9 to TRBJ1-2; tentative D call: TRBD1 (6 bases). The CDR3 covers 15 residues. Trimming removed 4 bases from V and 4 bases from J, with 16 bases in between. Per the germline V gene, CDR1 is SEHNR and CDR2 is FQNEAQ (reference sequence). The CDR3 nucleotides read TGTGCCAGCAGCTCTTTTACCGGGACATCCTATGGCTACACCTTC. This translates into CASSSFTGTSYGYTF.